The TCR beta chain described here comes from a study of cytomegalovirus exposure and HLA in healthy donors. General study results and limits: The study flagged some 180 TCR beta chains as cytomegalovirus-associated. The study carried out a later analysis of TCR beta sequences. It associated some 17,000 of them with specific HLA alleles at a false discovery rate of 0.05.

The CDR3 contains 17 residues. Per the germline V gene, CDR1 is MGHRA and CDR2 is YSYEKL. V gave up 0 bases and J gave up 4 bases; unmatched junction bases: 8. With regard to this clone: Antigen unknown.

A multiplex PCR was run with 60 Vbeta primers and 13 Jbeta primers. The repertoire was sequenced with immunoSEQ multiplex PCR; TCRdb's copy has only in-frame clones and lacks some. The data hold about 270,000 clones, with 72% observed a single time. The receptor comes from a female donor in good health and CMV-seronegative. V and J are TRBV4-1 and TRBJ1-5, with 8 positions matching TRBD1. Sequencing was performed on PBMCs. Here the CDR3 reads CASSQEFRTGMNQPQHF. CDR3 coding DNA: TGCGCCAGCAGCCAAGAGTTCAGGACAGGGATGAATCAGCCCCAGCATTTT.